The T cell receptor (beta chain) under discussion was sequenced for a study of beta chain features in type 1 diabetes. Turning to the study itself: The samples had around 98 million sorted cells examined in all.

Remarks on this clone: Antigen unknown.

Reverse transcribing all isolated RNA meant expressed TCRB transcripts were sequenced. The protocol was immunoSEQ multiplex PCR, while the TCRdb copy is restricted to in-frame clones and leaves out a portion. The profile shows just under 150,000 clones, less than 15% of them singletons. This CDR3 region has 16 residues. V trimming: 0 bases; J trimming: 4 bases; junction bases outside the gene matches: 9. The germline CDR1 and CDR2 sequences are SGHAT and FQNNGV. Sorting with CD45RO/CCR7/CD25/CD127/CD95/CD27 yielded naive, central memory, regulatory and stem-like memory CD4+ cells. Study-level points and caveats: In every one of the four CD4+ subsets, TCRB CDR3s were moderately but significantly shorter in Type 1 diabetes patients. Within patients, naive, central memory and Treg TCRB repertoires seemed more similar than within healthy donors. More deletions and fewer insertions at VDJ junctions were seen in type 1 diabetes patients.

Sequencing was carried out using central memory CD4+ T cells from blood. This TCR derives from a man aged 18 to 29 with type 1 diabetes. This chain links TRBV11-2 with TRBJ2-7, with 7 bases identical to TRBD2. The CDR3: CASSLEGERGGYEQYF. The CDR3 DNA reads TGTGCCAGCAGCTTAGAGGGTGAGCGGGGAGGTTACGAGCAGTACTTC.